One sample yielded the 26 T cell receptor beta chains listed below, sequenced in a study of cytomegalovirus exposure and HLA in healthy donors. PCR was performed using 60 Vbeta and 13 Jbeta primers. The protocol was immunoSEQ multiplex PCR, while the TCRdb copy is restricted to in-frame clones and leaves out a portion. The table shows more than 150,000 clones, with roughly 80% occurring only once. Sequencing was carried out using PBMCs. These receptors were taken from a man aged 45 to 65 in good health and CMV-seronegative.

This rearrangement joins TRBV11-3 to TRBJ2-1, with 7 nucleotides matching TRBD1. Unmatched junction bases numbered 11, after V lost 5 bases and J lost 7 bases. From germline, CDR1 is SGHNT and CDR2 YENEEA. The CDR3 has 15 residues. The CDR3 DNA is TGTGCCAGCAGCCACCCGAGACAGGGTTCGAATGAGCAGTTCTTC. It specifies CASSHPRQGSNEQFF.

The chain has TRBV9 and TRBJ2-5; weak D call: TRBD2 (5 bases). The CDR3 spans 15 residues. V was shortened by 4 bases and J by 4 bases, with 17 bases between the two germline ends. Germline V gene data show CDR1 as SGDLS and CDR2 as YYNGEE. CDR3 nucleotides: TGTGCCAGCAGCAAAGTTAGCGTTGGTGGAGAGACCCAGTACTTC. It yields the protein CASSKVSVGGETQYF.

This clone was seen only a few times. CDR3 nucleotides: TGCAGCGCCGGAGGGACGGGCTACACTGAAGCTTTCTTT. Encoded protein: CSAGGTGYTEAFF. This chain links TRBV29-1 with TRBJ1-1; TRBD1 might be the D (5 bases). CDR3 length: 13 residues. Germline loops: CDR1 SQVTM, CDR2 ANQGSEA. The V gene lost 7 bases and the J gene lost 3 bases, with 15 bases spanning the gap.

The chain recombines TRBV5-1 with TRBJ1-3; the D gene is possibly TRBD1 (5 bases). The CDR3 covers 19 residues. The V gene's germline CDR1 is SGHRS and CDR2 YFSETQ. V lost 0 bases and J lost 8, with 27 bases in between. The CDR3 bases are TGCGCCAGCAGCTTGGATACTCCCAAGGATCGGAGGGGAGGGTACACCATATATTTT. This sequence encodes CASSLDTPKDRRGGYTIYF.

The V and J genes are TRBV18 and TRBJ2-5, with 7 bases aligning to TRBD1. Germline V lookup: CDR1 KGHSH, CDR2 LQKENI. This CDR3 spans 15 amino acids. V was clipped by 4 bases and J by 9 bases; unmatched bases: 14. This chain's CDR3 is CASSRGQPGSGAQYF. DNA for the CDR3: TGTGCCAGCTCACGGGGACAGCCCGGCTCAGGGGCCCAGTACTTC.

This clone appeared once. CDR3 in DNA: TGCGCCAGCCGCCCGGCGGAAATCGCAGATACGCAGTATTTT. This translates into CASRPAEIADTQYF. This chain joins TRBV5-1 and TRBJ2-3, with no clear D. Deletions cut 7 bases from V and 4 bases from J, with 16 bases between. CDR3 length: 14 residues. Per the germline V gene, CDR1 is SGHRS and CDR2 is YFSETQ.

The chain combines TRBV7-9 with TRBJ2-1; D might be TRBD1 (6 bases). This CDR3 has 16 amino acids. With 1 base removed from V and 7 bases from J, the gap between germline ends came to 17 bases. Germline CDR1 reads SEHNR; CDR2 reads FQNEAQ (reference sequence). In nucleotides, the CDR3 is TGTGCCAGCAGCTTAGTAGCCAGGGGTGCAAGGAATGAGCAGTTCTTC. Encoded protein: CASSLVARGARNEQFF.

The V gene is TRBV9, the J gene TRBJ1-1; maybe TRBD1 (6 bases). Germline values: CDR1 SGDLS, CDR2 YYNGEE. The CDR3 covers 15 residues. V lost 0 bases and J 5 bases, leaving 14 bases between the germline ends. The CDR3 DNA reads TGTGCCAGCAGCGTAGGAAGGGGGTCAATGACTGAAGCTTTCTTT. It encodes CASSVGRGSMTEAFF. The whole variable domain, remainder taken from reference TRBV9 and TRBJ1-1, is DSGVTQTPKHLITATGQRVTLRCSPRSGDLSVYWYQQSLDQGLQFLIQYYNGEERAKGNILERFSAQQFPDLHSELNLSSLELGDSALYFCASSVGRGSMTEAFFGQGTRLTVV.

The chain employs TRBV29-1 and TRBJ1-2, with 10 bases identical to TRBD1. Germline CDR1 reads SQVTM; CDR2 reads ANQGSEA. V lost 6 bases, J lost 6 bases, and 1 base stayed unmatched. The CDR3 has 11 residues. CDR3 DNA sequence: TGCAGCGTGGGACAGGGGCATGGCTACACCTTC. This encodes CSVGQGHGYTF.

The rearrangement links TRBV2 to TRBJ2-6, with 9 positions matching TRBD1. V was clipped by 5 bases and J by 3 bases; unmatched bases: 5. CDR1 SNHLY and CDR2 FYNNEI come from the germline V gene. The CDR3 totals 16 residues. In DNA form, the CDR3 reads TGTGCCAGCAGTCAGGACAGGGGTAGTGGGGCCAACGTCCTGACTTTC. This sequence encodes CASSQDRGSGANVLTF.

The rearrangement uses TRBV10-1 and TRBJ2-7, with D unresolved. V shed 4 bases and J shed 3 bases, with 7 bases lying between them. Germline V CDR1 and CDR2: WNHNN, SYGVQD (reference sequence). The CDR3 runs 12 residues. CDR3 region: CASSAQLYEQYF. Written as DNA, the CDR3 is TGCGCCAGCAGTGCACAGCTCTACGAGCAGTACTTC.

This chain links TRBV5-6 with TRBJ2-7; possible D gene TRBD2, 6 bases. Germline-derived CDR1 and CDR2 are SGHDT and YYEEEE. The V and J ends lost 4 bases and 1 base respectively, with 15 bases between them. This CDR3 region has 15 residues. The CDR3 DNA is TGTGCCAGCAGCCGGGGGAGCCAAGGTTCCTACGAGCAGTACTTC. Translating gives CASSRGSQGSYEQYF.

This clone was detected a few times. The CDR3 DNA reads TGTGCCAGCAGCTTAGGAGGCGGGGCTAACACCGGGGAGCTGTTTTTT. Residues: CASSLGGGANTGELFF. This chain uses TRBV7-7 with TRBJ2-2; tentatively, D is TRBD2 (6 bases). V lost 1 base and J lost 2, with 11 bases in between. The CDR3 covers 16 residues. CDR1 SSHAT and CDR2 FNYEAQ come from the germline V gene (reference sequence).

This CDR3 is CSVEGQGAMTEAFF. The CDR3 nucleotides are TGCAGCGTTGAGGGACAGGGGGCGATGACTGAAGCTTTCTTT. The rearrangement uses TRBV29-1 and TRBJ1-1; 12 bases match TRBD1. The V gene's germline CDR1 is SQVTM and CDR2 ANQGSEA. Unmatched junction bases numbered 4, after V lost 3 bases and J lost 5 bases. CDR3 size: 14 residues. The full variable domain, with the rest looked up from reference TRBV29-1 and TRBJ1-1, is SAVISQKPSRDICQRGTSLTIQCQVDSQVTMMFWYRQQPGQSLTLIATANQGSEATYESGFVIDKFPISRPNLTFSTLTVSNMSPEDSSIYLCSVEGQGAMTEAFFGQGTRLTVV.

This clone was found a few times. This specimen includes other DNA sequences encoding the same CDR3. The rearrangement uses TRBV9 and TRBJ2-1; 8 nucleotides agree with TRBD2. Germline V lookup: CDR1 SGDLS, CDR2 YYNGEE. This CDR3 is built from 15 residues. V was clipped by 0 bases and J by 3 bases; unmatched bases: 2. Written as DNA, the CDR3 is TGTGCCAGCAGCGTAGCGGGGGGGCTCTACAATGAGCAGTTCTTC. Protein product: CASSVAGGLYNEQFF.

The chain employs TRBV7-2 and TRBJ1-5; D is uncertain. V lost 6 bases and J 2 bases, leaving 8 bases between the germline ends. The CDR3 contains 13 residues. Looked up from germline, CDR1 is SGHTA and CDR2 is FQGNSA. In DNA form, the CDR3 reads TGTGCCAGCAGTAGATCGGGCAATCAGCCCCAGCATTTT. Its protein product is CASSRSGNQPQHF.

The rearrangement joins TRBV7-2 to TRBJ2-2, with 9 nucleotides matching TRBD2. J lost 7 bases, V lost 5 bases, and 11 bases had no gene match. CDR1 and CDR2 from the germline V gene are SGHTA and FQGNSA. This CDR3 has 16 residues. The CDR3 region is CASSPPPGLASGELFF. In nucleotides, the CDR3 is TGTGCCAGCAGCCCCCCCCCGGGACTAGCAAGCGGGGAGCTGTTTTTT.

The chain combines TRBV7-2 with TRBJ2-1; D is unclear. The CDR3 contains 12 residues. Germline-derived CDR1 and CDR2 are SGHTA and FQGNSA. Trimming shortened V by 2 bases and J by 12 bases, and 11 bases separated the two germline ends. The CDR3 loop is CASSLTALWQFF. DNA of the CDR3: TGTGCCAGCAGCTTAACCGCACTTTGGCAGTTCTTC.

The CDR3 nucleotides read TGTGCCAGCAGCCGGACGCGGGACAGACAAGAGACCCAGTACTTC. Protein: CASSRTRDRQETQYF. The chain has TRBV27 and TRBJ2-5; the D gene is possibly TRBD1 (7 bases). The V gene lost 6 bases and the J gene lost 2 bases, with 16 bases spanning the gap. CDR3 length: 15 amino acids. CDR1 MNHEY and CDR2 SMNVEV come from the germline V gene (reference sequence).

The chain links TRBV19 to TRBJ1-3; 8 bases align to TRBD1. V was clipped by 8 bases and J by 0 bases; unmatched bases: 3. The CDR3 has 14 residues. The germline CDR1 and CDR2 sequences are LNHDA and SQIVND (reference sequence). CDR3 loop: CASRTGGSGNTIYF. The CDR3 nucleotides are TGTGCCAGTCGTACAGGGGGCTCTGGAAACACCATATATTTT.

This rearrangement joins TRBV27 to TRBJ2-7; 7 bases match TRBD1. CDR3 length: 15 residues. The trim removed 5 bases at V and 2 bases at J, leaving 9 bases unmatched. Germline assignment: CDR1 MNHEY and CDR2 SMNVEV (reference sequence). The CDR3 bases are TGTGCCAGCAGTCTAACCGGGACAGTTACCTACGAGCAGTACTTC. Encoded protein: CASSLTGTVTYEQYF.

This chain connects TRBV9 to TRBJ2-5; maybe TRBD2 (7 bases). The CDR3 covers 13 residues. Germline loops: CDR1 SGDLS, CDR2 YYNGEE. V was clipped by 6 bases and J by 3 bases, with 12 bases between them. The CDR3 protein is CASNEGGEETQYF. In DNA, the CDR3 is TGTGCCAGCAACGAGGGGGGGGAAGAGACCCAGTACTTC.

The chain employs TRBV7-8 and TRBJ2-1, with no clear D. V dropped 3 bases and J dropped 10 bases, with 10 bases sitting between them. The CDR3 covers 12 residues. Germline-derived CDR1 and CDR2 are SGHVS and FQNEAQ. The CDR3: CASSLSAREQFF. The CDR3 bases are TGTGCCAGCAGCTTGTCGGCTAGGGAGCAGTTCTTC.

This clone was counted only a few times. V gene TRBV4-3 combines with J gene TRBJ2-5; D is unclear. CDR1 is LGHNA, CDR2 YSLEER, per germline. V dropped 1 base and J dropped 2 bases, with 11 bases sitting between them. The CDR3 loop spans 15 amino acids. This chain's CDR3 is CASSQVNRVQETQYF. CDR3 nucleotide sequence: TGCGCCAGCAGCCAAGTGAACCGGGTTCAAGAGACCCAGTACTTC.

Written as DNA, the CDR3 is TGTGCCAGCAGCTTCGGACAGAGCACAGATACGCAGTATTTT. Amino acids: CASSFGQSTDTQYF. V gene TRBV7-6 combines with J gene TRBJ2-3; D possibly corresponds to TRBD1 (6 bases). The CDR3 spans 14 residues. Germline V lookup: CDR1 SGHVS, CDR2 FNYEAQ. The V and J ends lost 3 bases and 0 bases respectively, with 7 bases between them.

The sample holds a few counts of this clone. V gene TRBV20-1 combines with J gene TRBJ1-1; D gene unclear. V lost 6 bases and J lost 5, with 7 bases in between. Germline CDR1 is DFQATT and CDR2 is SNEGSKA (reference sequence). The CDR3 is 10 residues long. The CDR3 spells CSAMRTEAFF. Here the CDR3 DNA reads TGCAGTGCGATGCGGACTGAAGCTTTCTTT.